This is a list of T cell receptor beta chains from one sample in a study of cytomegalovirus exposure and HLA in healthy donors. Here immunoSEQ multiplex PCR was the method, and the copy in TCRdb shows in-frame clones only, minus some. The table lists about 160,000 clones, roughly 91% of them singletons, with about a tenth in the top ten. Sequencing input: PBMCs. These receptors all stem from a young woman in good health and CMV-seropositive. Both conserved end residues are trimmed from each CDR3. Clone size is given for some rows only: seen once, a few or many times, or a class if the clone is expanded.

j_gene: TRBJ2-7
abundance: -
v_gene: TRBV28
CDR3aa: ASSSEKLLRTTDSYEQY

j_gene: TRBJ1-5
abundance: few
v_gene: TRBV30
CDR3aa: AWSATGTSRQPQH

j_gene: TRBJ2-7
abundance: -
v_gene: TRBV28
CDR3aa: ASPEALTPYEQY

j_gene: TRBJ2-3
abundance: -
v_gene: TRBV6-6
CDR3aa: ASSWAGQGTDTQY

j_gene: TRBJ2-1
abundance: few
v_gene: TRBV7-2
CDR3aa: ASSLSGGNEQF

j_gene: TRBJ1-5
abundance: -
v_gene: TRBV30
CDR3aa: ACTLEPQH

j_gene: TRBJ2-7
abundance: -
v_gene: TRBV5-4
CDR3aa: ASSPQQGMGYEQY

j_gene: TRBJ2-7
abundance: once
v_gene: TRBV5-5
CDR3aa: ASSLVGRGDEQY

j_gene: TRBJ1-2
abundance: -
v_gene: TRBV20-1
CDR3aa: SAPDRLGYT

j_gene: TRBJ2-7
abundance: -
v_gene: TRBV29-1
CDR3aa: SDRRGQGNDEQY

j_gene: TRBJ1-3
abundance: -
v_gene: TRBV7-2
CDR3aa: ASSFNPGQAGNTIY

j_gene: TRBJ2-1
abundance: -
v_gene: TRBV7-2
CDR3aa: ASSAREVHEQF

j_gene: TRBJ2-3
abundance: -
v_gene: TRBV6-5
CDR3aa: ATKLWTSGTDTQY

j_gene: TRBJ2-1
abundance: -
v_gene: TRBV5-4
CDR3aa: ASSPQVFGWIEQF

j_gene: TRBJ1-3
abundance: once
v_gene: TRBV28
CDR3aa: ASSLNNVGQGTAN

j_gene: TRBJ2-3
abundance: -
v_gene: TRBV5-1
CDR3aa: ASSTGTRGTDTQY

j_gene: TRBJ2-1
abundance: -
v_gene: TRBV30
CDR3aa: AWSSGTSGEQF

j_gene: TRBJ2-1
abundance: -
v_gene: TRBV5-1
CDR3aa: ASSLGAELGGNEQF

j_gene: TRBJ2-3
abundance: -
v_gene: TRBV7-9
CDR3aa: ASSLHLTTSGFTDTQY

j_gene: TRBJ2-5
abundance: -
v_gene: TRBV11-2
CDR3aa: ASSVQSQGTETQY

j_gene: TRBJ2-7
abundance: -
v_gene: TRBV30
CDR3aa: AWSPGGKVTYEQY

j_gene: TRBJ2-1
abundance: -
v_gene: TRBV6-6
CDR3aa: ASREESSNYNEQF

j_gene: TRBJ1-5
abundance: -
v_gene: TRBV30
CDR3aa: AWKLGTGGQPQH

j_gene: TRBJ1-1
abundance: few
v_gene: TRBV4-1
CDR3aa: ASRSPGTPTEAF

j_gene: TRBJ2-2
abundance: -
v_gene: TRBV18
CDR3aa: ASSPQTSGTNTGELF